This TCR beta chain came from a study of cytomegalovirus exposure and HLA in healthy donors. Concerning this clone: Its antigen remains unknown.

The study's findings and limits: The study put 160 or so TCR beta chains on its list as cytomegalovirus-associated.

13 Jbeta primers and 60 Vbeta primers were used for the PCR. Clones were sequenced by immunoSEQ multiplex PCR, and TCRdb holds only the in-frame ones, with some missing. The sample holds 180,000 or so clones, 80% to 90% seen once. The trim removed 5 bases at V and 6 bases at J, leaving 4 bases unmatched. Germline V gene data show CDR1 as MNHEY and CDR2 as SMNVEV (reference sequence). This CDR3 contains 14 residues. The origin of this receptor is a young woman in good health and CMV-seronegative. Sequencing was carried out using PBMCs. The chain employs TRBV27 and TRBJ1-5; TRBD1 agrees at 10 bases. The CDR3 is CASSRQGAGQPQHF. CDR3 sequence (DNA): TGTGCCAGCAGTCGACAGGGGGCAGGTCAGCCCCAGCATTTT.